The next 31 T cell receptor beta chains were all read from a single sample in a study of response to subunit inactivated influenza vaccine (dated by TCRdb to 2016 to 2019). Libraries were constructed by RT-PCR. These reads were obtained on an Illumina HiSeq 2500. TCRdb trimmed the raw reads at Q25, called clones with MiXCR and kept productive beta chains. Here each entry gathers all rows of one CDR3 protein and keeps the most common genes and DNA. A total of about 160,000 distinct CDR3 sequences appear in this sample, roughly 11% of them only once. The ten largest clonotypes hold roughly 12% of the sample. The time point label here, explained by the study, means: approximately 40 days after influenza vaccine administration. Sequencing used non-naive T cells sorted from PBMCs, obtained 45 days after vaccination. Explained via the paper, the cell subset or site label denotes: memory T cell fraction. The receptors come from a man aged 45-60 years who received an inactivated influenza vaccine. Donor details come from another sample of the same person, matched by shared clones.

This clonotype appeared many times. The J gene is TRBJ2-7, the V gene TRBV11-2, with TRBD2 matching over 7 bases. J gave up 2 bases and V 5 bases, and 9 bases lay outside the gene matches. Per the germline V gene, CDR1 is SGHAT and CDR2 is FQNNGV. The CDR3 is made up of 15 amino acids. The CDR3 protein is CASSLASGPTYEQYF. The CDR3 DNA follows: TGTGCCAGCAGCCTGGCTAGCGGCCCTACCTACGAGCAGTACTTC. The complete variable domain, with remaining parts taken from reference TRBV11-2 and TRBJ2-7, reads EAGVAQSPRYKIIEKRQSVAFWCNPISGHATLYWYQQILGQGPKLLIQFQNNGVVDDSQLPKDRFSAERLKGVDSTLKIQPAKLEDSAVYLCASSLASGPTYEQYFGPGTRLTVT.

This clonotype showed up many times. J is TRBJ2-4 and V is TRBV11-2, with 10 bases identical to TRBD2. Germline trimming cut 5 bases from V and 5 bases from J; bases unmatched to any gene: 3. This CDR3 contains 14 residues. The V gene's germline CDR1 is SGHAT and CDR2 FQNNGV. This CDR3 is CASSPGLAQNIQYF. In DNA form, the CDR3 reads TGTGCCAGCAGCCCGGGACTAGCGCAAAACATTCAGTACTTC. The full variable domain, its missing parts supplied by reference TRBV11-2 and TRBJ2-4, is EAGVAQSPRYKIIEKRQSVAFWCNPISGHATLYWYQQILGQGPKLLIQFQNNGVVDDSQLPKDRFSAERLKGVDSTLKIQPAKLEDSAVYLCASSPGLAQNIQYFGAGTRLSVL.

This clonotype was counted a few times. The CDR3 coding sequence is TGTGCCAGCTCACCGCAAAAACTAGCGGGGACGAACACCGGGGAGCTGTTTTTT. Protein sequence: CASSPQKLAGTNTGELFF. The chain uses TRBV18 and TRBJ2-2; 10 nucleotides align to TRBD2. Germline CDR1 and CDR2: KGHSH and LQKENI. The V gene end was trimmed by 3 bases and the J gene end by 0 bases; junction bases not matched to a gene: 7. The CDR3 consists of 18 residues. The full variable domain, rest sourced from reference TRBV18 and TRBJ2-2, is NAGVMQNPRHLVRRRGQEARLRCSPMKGHSHVYWYRQLPEEGLKFMVYLQKENIIDESGMPKERFSAEFPKEGPSILRIQQVVRGDSAAYFCASSPQKLAGTNTGELFFGEGSRLTVL.

This clonotype was observed at least ten times. Here the CDR3 reads CASSPWTSLLNTGELFF. In DNA form, the CDR3 reads TGTGCCAGCAGCCCCTGGACTAGCCTGTTGAACACCGGGGAGCTGTTTTTT. The chain combines TRBV7-3 with TRBJ2-2, with 8 nucleotides matching TRBD2. The CDR3 is made up of 17 amino acids. J gave up 1 base and V 5 bases, and 9 bases lay outside the gene matches. Germline V lookup: CDR1 SGHTA, CDR2 FQGTGA.

At least ten counts were recorded for this clonotype. The chain carries TRBV10-3 and TRBJ2-5; D gene unclear. Germline CDR1 is ENHRY and CDR2 is SYGVKD. CDR3 size: 13 residues. The ends were cut back, 10 bases at V and 5 bases at J, with 17 bases in the middle. CDR3 amino acids: CATSPKSMETQYF. The CDR3 DNA is TGTGCCACCAGCCCGAAAAGCATGGAGACCCAGTACTTC.

This rearrangement joins TRBV28 to TRBJ1-1; the D gene is possibly TRBD1 (5 bases). The CDR3 loop spans 12 amino acids. Germline V gene sequence: CDR1 MDHEN, CDR2 SYDVKM. The V gene lost 4 bases and the J gene lost 7 bases, with 10 bases spanning the gap. For the CDR3, the DNA is TGTGCCAGCAGTTCCTCAACAGGTGAAGCTTTCTTT. Translating it yields CASSSSTGEAFF.

The rearrangement links TRBV24-1 to TRBJ2-3; 8 nucleotides line up with TRBD1. Losses at the gene ends were 9 bases for V and 2 bases for J; bases not matched to a gene: 18. The CDR3 runs to 18 residues. In germline, CDR1 is KGHDR, CDR2 SFDVKD. In DNA, the CDR3 is TGTGCCACCGCGGCAGCGACAGGGGCTTTTGGTGCCACAGATACGCAGTATTTT. Its protein is CATAAATGAFGATDTQYF.

The chain uses TRBV18 and TRBJ2-1; TRBD2 matches 9 bases. The trim removed 3 bases at V and 2 bases at J, leaving 5 bases unmatched. This CDR3 is built from 16 residues. CDR1 is KGHSH, CDR2 LQKENI, per germline. In DNA, the CDR3 is TGTGCCAGCTCACCTTTAGCGGGAGACGCCTACAATGAGCAGTTCTTC. Translating gives CASSPLAGDAYNEQFF. The full variable domain, its missing parts supplied by reference TRBV18 and TRBJ2-1, is NAGVMQNPRHLVRRRGQEARLRCSPMKGHSHVYWYRQLPEEGLKFMVYLQKENIIDESGMPKERFSAEFPKEGPSILRIQQVVRGDSAAYFCASSPLAGDAYNEQFFGPGTRLTVL.

There are a few counts of this clonotype. V gene TRBV18 combines with J gene TRBJ2-7; 7 nucleotides line up with TRBD1. Germline lookup yields CDR1 KGHSH and CDR2 LQKENI. J gave up 3 bases and V 6 bases, and 8 bases lay outside the gene matches. CDR3 length equals 14 residues. The CDR3 bases are TGTGCCAGCTCCCGGGGACAGAGTTTCTACGAGCAGTACTTC. It yields the protein CASSRGQSFYEQYF.

The sample holds a few counts of this clonotype. J is TRBJ1-2 and V is TRBV6-1, with D perhaps TRBD1 (5 bases). The V gene lost 2 bases and the J gene lost 4 bases, with 11 bases spanning the gap. The CDR3 runs to 14 residues. Germline V CDR1 and CDR2: MNHNS, SASEGT. The CDR3, as DNA: TGTGCCAGCAGTGAAAATGGACAAGTCTATGGCTACACCTTC. It yields the protein CASSENGQVYGYTF.

The J gene is TRBJ1-1, the V gene TRBV4-3; unclear D gene. V dropped 0 bases and J dropped 1 base, with 12 bases sitting between them. The CDR3 length is 16 residues. From germline, CDR1 is LGHNA and CDR2 YSLEER. The DNA for the CDR3 is TGCGCCAGCAGCCAAGATGGTGGCGGCTCGAACACTGAAGCTTTCTTT. Protein: CASSQDGGGSNTEAFF.

This clonotype has ten or more counts. The V and J genes are TRBV6-1 and TRBJ1-6; 8 bases agree with TRBD1. CDR1 is MNHNS and CDR2 is SASEGT in the germline V gene. The CDR3 runs 14 residues. V was pared by 10 bases and J by 6 bases, with 8 bases of the junction left unmatched. The CDR3 here is CATNGQGFNSPLHF. In nucleotides, the CDR3 is TGTGCCACTAACGGACAGGGATTTAATTCACCCCTCCACTTT.

V usage is TRBV7-2 and J usage is TRBJ2-2; D possibly corresponds to TRBD2 (6 bases). The germline gives CDR1 SGHTA, CDR2 FQGNSA. The CDR3 runs 14 residues. The V and J ends lost 5 bases and 5 bases respectively, with 12 bases between them. CDR3 DNA: TGTGCCAGCAGCACCGGACGGGGGACCGGGGAGCTGTTTTTT. It translates to CASSTGRGTGELFF.

This clonotype occurred a few times. The gene calls are TRBV9 and TRBJ1-4; 9 nucleotides match TRBD1. Trimming at V came to 3 bases and at J to 10 bases, leaving 7 bases not matched to a gene. Germline assignment: CDR1 SGDLS and CDR2 YYNGEE. The CDR3 has 14 amino acids. The CDR3, as DNA: TGTGCCAGCAGCGGTACAGGGGGCGCAGGAAAACTGTTTTTT. Protein: CASSGTGGAGKLFF.

This clonotype was recorded many times. V and J are TRBV12-3 or TRBV12-4 and TRBJ2-5; D perhaps matches TRBD2 (5 bases). Trimming stripped 3 bases from V and 5 bases from J, with 13 bases between. The CDR3 covers 14 residues. The CDR3 coding sequence is TGTGCCAGCAGTTTGGACGGACCGGGGGAGACCCAGTACTTC. Residues: CASSLDGPGETQYF.

The count of this clonotype is one. The chain is built from TRBV27 and TRBJ2-5; no clear D. Trimming removed 6 bases from V and 1 base from J, with 12 bases in between. The CDR3 runs to 14 residues. From germline, CDR1 is MNHEY and CDR2 SMNVEV (reference sequence). The CDR3 spells CASSFTGRQETQYF. Written as DNA, the CDR3 is TGTGCCAGCAGCTTTACTGGGCGCCAAGAGACCCAGTACTTC.

Ten or more counts support this clonotype. The chain couples TRBV28 to TRBJ2-1; 8 bases fit TRBD2. The germline V gene has CDR1 MDHEN and CDR2 SYDVKM. The CDR3 covers 14 residues. Unmatched junction bases numbered 8, after V lost 5 bases and J lost 8 bases. The CDR3: CASSEAGESYEQFF. As DNA, the CDR3 is TGTGCCAGCAGTGAAGCGGGAGAAAGTTATGAGCAGTTCTTC.

This clonotype was counted a few times. V and J are TRBV19 and TRBJ2-3; D unclear. V was shortened by 3 bases and J by 8 bases, with 15 bases between the two germline ends. This CDR3 is 14 amino acids long. Germline-derived CDR1 and CDR2 are LNHDA and SQIVND (reference sequence). The CDR3 nucleotides read TGTGCCAGTAGTATCGACGGCATGAGAACTACGCAGTATTTT. It specifies CASSIDGMRTTQYF.

This clonotype was observed at least ten times. This rearrangement joins TRBV11-1 to TRBJ1-6; D might be TRBD1 (5 bases). The V end lost 1 base, the J end lost 0 bases, and 13 bases lay between the germline ends. CDR3 length: 18 residues. From germline, CDR1 is SGHAT and CDR2 FQDESV (reference sequence). In DNA form, the CDR3 reads TGTGCCAGCAGCTTAGAGCAGGGCCCGGGCTCCTATAATTCACCCCTCCACTTT. The encoded protein is CASSLEQGPGSYNSPLHF.

This clonotype was seen ten or more times. The chain combines TRBV7-2 with TRBJ1-1; D uncertain. This CDR3 has 12 residues. The germline V gene has CDR1 SGHTA and CDR2 FQGNSA. Trimming pared 1 base from V and 8 bases from J, leaving 8 bases between. CDR3 nucleotides: TGTGCCAGCAGCTTAGAGAGCAGAGAAGCTTTCTTT. This encodes CASSLESREAFF.

This clonotype was seen repeatedly, ten times or more. V usage is TRBV28 and J usage is TRBJ2-2; D is tentatively TRBD1 or TRBD2 (5 bases each). Germline V gives CDR1 MDHEN, CDR2 SYDVKM. The CDR3 extends over 16 amino acids. Trimming removed 5 bases from V and 4 bases from J, with 17 bases in between. The CDR3 nucleotides read TGTGCCAGCAGTCGCTTGCCCGGGACGGGCACCGGGGAGCTGTTTTTT. Translated: CASSRLPGTGTGELFF.

This clonotype was picked up many times. This chain connects TRBV5-1 to TRBJ2-1; 11 bases map to TRBD2. V lost 4 bases, J lost 12 bases, and 9 bases stayed unmatched. Germline lookup yields CDR1 SGHRS and CDR2 YFSETQ. There are 14 residues in the CDR3. The CDR3 bases are TGCGCCAGCAGCCAAGGACTAGCGGGTTACGGGCAGTTCTTC. This encodes CASSQGLAGYGQFF.

The sample holds a few counts of this clonotype. A much larger clonotype is one base distant, so this may be a read error. V is TRBV20-1 and J is TRBJ1-5, with 7 nucleotides matching TRBD1. Germline V CDR1 and CDR2: DFQATT, SNEGSKA (reference sequence). This CDR3 comprises 16 residues. CDR3 coding DNA: TGCAGTGCTAGAGATATGGACAGGACCGCCAATCAGCTCCAGCATTTT. It encodes CSARDMDRTANQLQHF.

This chain links TRBV20-1 with TRBJ2-7, with D possibly being TRBD2 (5 bases). The V end lost 3 bases, the J end lost 1 base, and 10 bases lay between the germline ends. From germline, CDR1 is DFQATT and CDR2 SNEGSKA (reference sequence). The CDR3 is 13 amino acids. DNA for the CDR3: TGCAGTGCTAGCCGGGATTTTTCCTACGAGCAGTACTTC. Its translation: CSASRDFSYEQYF.

This clonotype showed up many times. The chain is built from TRBV5-1 and TRBJ2-5; D is perhaps TRBD2 (6 bases). V lost 4 bases and J lost 5, with 15 bases in between. Germline CDR1 is SGHRS and CDR2 is YFSETQ. This CDR3 is built from 14 residues. The CDR3 bases are TGCGCCAGCAGCCGAGGGTTGGAGGGGGAGACCCAGTACTTC. Its translation is CASSRGLEGETQYF.

The chain links TRBV3-1 to TRBJ2-1; D ambiguous. CDR1 and CDR2 from the germline V gene are LGHDT and YNNKEL (reference sequence). V lost 0 bases, J lost 8 bases, and 8 bases lay in between. CDR3 length equals 13 residues. The CDR3 sequence: CASSQEGGDEQFF. The CDR3 DNA reads as TGTGCCAGCAGCCAAGAAGGTGGGGATGAGCAGTTCTTC.

This clonotype appeared many times. The chain joins TRBV7-8 to TRBJ2-5; 12 bases are a match to TRBD1. The germline gives CDR1 SGHVS, CDR2 FQNEAQ. V shed 5 bases and J 6 bases; nucleotides not matched to a gene: 4. This CDR3 has 14 amino acids. CDR3 region: CASSPGQGAKTQYF. The CDR3 bases are TGTGCCAGCAGCCCGGGACAGGGGGCGAAGACCCAGTACTTC.

The sample holds a few counts of this clonotype. This sequence joins TRBV6-1 and TRBJ1-6, with TRBD1 identical over 9 bases. The CDR3 sequence is 17 residues long. After removal of 7 bases from V and 5 bases from J, the junction contained 12 bases not matched to a gene. Germline V gene lookup returns CDR1 MNHNS and CDR2 SASEGT. The CDR3 spells CASKDRGIWVNNSPLHF. CDR3 nucleotides: TGTGCCAGCAAGGACAGGGGTATTTGGGTTAATAATTCACCCCTCCACTTT.

This clonotype was seen repeatedly, ten times or more. The chain uses TRBV12-3 or TRBV12-4 and TRBJ1-2, with TRBD1 matching over 7 bases. The CDR3 loop spans 11 amino acids. The ends lost 10 bases at V and 5 bases at J; junction bases unmatched: 4. The CDR3 sequence: CATGTAYGYTF. Here the CDR3 DNA reads TGTGCCACCGGGACAGCATATGGCTACACCTTC.

This clonotype was counted only a few times. This chain links TRBV12-3 or TRBV12-4 with TRBJ1-5, with D possibly matching TRBD1 (5 bases). The CDR3 is 18 amino acids. Trimming removed 3 bases at V and 4 bases at J, with 22 bases between. Here the CDR3 reads CASSFFRANWNRNQPQHF. CDR3 DNA: TGTGCCAGCAGTTTTTTCAGGGCGAATTGGAATAGGAATCAGCCCCAGCATTTT.

The rearrangement links TRBV20-1 to TRBJ1-1, with D possibly TRBD1 on 5 matching bases. Trimming left V 3 bases short and J 1 base short, with 12 bases between. From germline, CDR1 is DFQATT and CDR2 SNEGSKA (reference sequence). The CDR3 covers 14 residues. CDR3 region: CSARWGGKNTEAFF. CDR3 sequence (DNA): TGCAGTGCTAGGTGGGGGGGAAAGAACACTGAAGCTTTCTTT.